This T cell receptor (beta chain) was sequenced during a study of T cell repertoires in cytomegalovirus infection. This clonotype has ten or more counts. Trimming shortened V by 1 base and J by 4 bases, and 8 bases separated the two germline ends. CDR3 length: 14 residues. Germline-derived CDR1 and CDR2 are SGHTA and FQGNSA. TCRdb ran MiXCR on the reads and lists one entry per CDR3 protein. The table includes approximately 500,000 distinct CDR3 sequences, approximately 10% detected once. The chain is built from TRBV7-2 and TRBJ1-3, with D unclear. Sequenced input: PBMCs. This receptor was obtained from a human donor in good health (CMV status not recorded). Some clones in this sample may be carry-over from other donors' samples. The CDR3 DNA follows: TGTGCCAGCAGCTTAGGGGCGACCGGAAACACCATATATTTT. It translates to CASSLGATGNTIYF.